This passage covers 7 T cell receptor beta chains from one sample sequenced in a study of naive and memory T cell subsets. An equimolar mix of two oligonucleotides served as the beta constant-region primer for TRBC1 and TRBC2. TCRdb fed the UMI-ligation and nested PCR reads into MiXCR, producing one record per CDR3 protein. The sample includes 84,000 or so distinct CDR3 sequences, roughly 7% of them seen just once. Specimen: central memory CD4+ T cells from blood. The source of these receptors is a human donor in good health.

This clonotype was counted at least ten times. The chain joins TRBV20-1 to TRBJ2-3; no definite D call. V shed 7 bases and J shed 5 bases, with 7 bases lying between them. This CDR3 comprises 10 residues. The germline gives CDR1 DFQATT, CDR2 SNEGSKA (reference sequence). The CDR3 sequence: CSGWGDTQYF. The CDR3, as DNA: TGCAGTGGTTGGGGAGATACGCAGTATTTT.

This clonotype was recorded many times. The chain links TRBV20-1 to TRBJ2-7, with 8 bases aligning to TRBD2. Germline values: CDR1 DFQATT, CDR2 SNEGSKA (reference sequence). The CDR3 covers 14 residues. V was clipped by 6 bases and J by 4 bases; unmatched bases: 11. The CDR3 sequence is CSAVLSGSGYEQYF. The CDR3 DNA follows: TGCAGTGCCGTACTAAGCGGGAGTGGGTACGAGCAGTACTTC.

This clonotype was observed at least ten times. CDR3 sequence: CASSPYGGGSNQPQHF. As DNA, the CDR3 is TGTGCCAGCAGCCCGTACGGGGGGGGCTCTAATCAGCCCCAGCATTTT. The chain employs TRBV7-2 and TRBJ1-5, with a tentative D call TRBD1 (6 bases). This CDR3 is built from 16 residues. CDR1 SGHTA and CDR2 FQGNSA come from the germline V gene. V lost 5 bases to trimming and J lost 4 bases, with 18 bases between them. Together with reference TRBV7-2 and TRBJ1-5, the CDR3 gives the full variable domain: GAGVSQSPSNKVTEKGKDVELRCDPISGHTALYWYRQSLGQGLEFLIYFQGNSAPDKSGLPSDRFSAERTGGSVSTLTIQRTQQEDSAVYLCASSPYGGGSNQPQHFGDGTRLSIL.

This clonotype has a handful of counts. V gene TRBV27 combines with J gene TRBJ2-3; TRBD2 matches at 7 bases. The CDR3 extends over 15 amino acids. Germline CDR1 MNHEY, CDR2 SMNVEV (reference sequence). The V gene end was trimmed by 7 bases and the J gene end by 2 bases; junction bases not matched to a gene: 9. In DNA form, the CDR3 reads TGTGCCAGCAAGGGTCTAGCGGCCCACACAGATACGCAGTATTTT. Its protein is CASKGLAAHTDTQYF.

This clonotype was recorded at least ten times. The rearrangement uses TRBV7-9 and TRBJ1-4, with D tentatively TRBD1 (6 bases). There are 13 residues in the CDR3. Between the trimmed V and J ends, which lost 10 bases and 7 bases, there was a span of 16 bases. Germline V gene data show CDR1 as SEHNR and CDR2 as FQNEAQ (reference sequence). CDR3 loop: CATRGSPTEKLFF. The DNA of the CDR3 is TGTGCCACCAGGGGCAGCCCGACTGAAAAACTGTTTTTT.

The chain is built from TRBV11-2 and TRBJ2-7; tentative D call: TRBD2 (5 bases). The CDR3 loop spans 13 amino acids. The germline CDR1 and CDR2 sequences are SGHAT and FQNNGV. V was clipped by 4 bases and J by 3 bases, with 10 bases between them. The DNA of the CDR3 is TGTGCCAGCAGCTCCGGCGCGGGCTACGAGCAGTACTTC. This codes for CASSSGAGYEQYF. Combining the CDR3 with reference TRBV11-2 and TRBJ2-7 gives the whole variable domain EAGVAQSPRYKIIEKRQSVAFWCNPISGHATLYWYQQILGQGPKLLIQFQNNGVVDDSQLPKDRFSAERLKGVDSTLKIQPAKLEDSAVYLCASSSGAGYEQYFGPGTRLTVT.

This clonotype appeared many times. The chain is built from TRBV5-1 and TRBJ1-2, with D unresolved. From germline, CDR1 is SGHRS and CDR2 YFSETQ. Between the trimmed V and J ends, which lost 0 bases and 1 base, there was a span of 13 bases. This CDR3 comprises 16 residues. The CDR3 sequence: CASSLDGQTYNYGYTF. The DNA of the CDR3 is TGCGCCAGCAGCTTGGATGGCCAGACTTATAACTATGGCTACACCTTC. The full variable domain, its missing parts supplied by reference TRBV5-1 and TRBJ1-2, is KAGVTQTPRYLIKTRGQQVTLSCSPISGHRSVSWYQQTPGQGLQFLFEYFSETQRNKGNFPGRFSGRQFSNSRSEMNVSTLELGDSALYLCASSLDGQTYNYGYTFGSGTRLTVV.